The rows below give T cell receptor beta chains drawn from one sample of a study of blood T cell repertoires in COVID-19. The protocol was immunoSEQ multiplex PCR, while the TCRdb copy is restricted to in-frame clones and leaves out a portion. Seen here are more than 150,000 clones, 84% observed once, and the top ten hold 5.5% to 7.5%. Input material: peripheral blood. All receptors come from a human donor in a cohort sampled during active COVID-19. CDR3s leave out the opening cysteine and the closing phenylalanine or tryptophan. Each record gives: CDR3 length, J gene, D gene, V gene, CDR3 protein. The D gene is left open where the match is weak.

17	TRBJ2-7	TRBD1	TRBV27	ASSLFSPPGQGSSYEQY
13	TRBJ1-3	TRBD1	TRBV15	ATSRDRGNGNTIY
13	TRBJ2-2	TRBD1	TRBV5-6	ASSFGTVPTGELF
13	TRBJ1-5	.	TRBV11-1	ASRPTVRSNQPQH
12	TRBJ2-7	TRBD2	TRBV7-9	ASSSFSGVGEQY
13	TRBJ2-3	.	TRBV6-5	ASSALAISTDTQY
12	TRBJ1-2	.	TRBV19	AIGQSGVNYGYT
14	TRBJ2-3	TRBD2	TRBV14	ASSPLAGPSTDTQY
10	TRBJ2-7	.	TRBV12-3/TRBV12-4	ASSSSTYEQY
12	TRBJ2-1	.	TRBV5-1	ASSSDQGNNEQF
12	TRBJ1-6	TRBD1	TRBV5-1	ASSRQGDNSPLH
12	TRBJ2-7	TRBD1	TRBV5-1	ASSLTGELYEQY
13	TRBJ1-2	TRBD1	TRBV5-6	ASSPRDRFNYGYT
15	TRBJ1-4	.	TRBV3-1/TRBV3-2	ASSQDVEAGNNEKLF
13	TRBJ1-4	.	TRBV6-1	ASSDSVGALEKLF
12	TRBJ2-5	.	TRBV29-1	SVKQGQGGETQY
12	TRBJ2-2	.	TRBV20-1	SASRQVQTGELF
11	TRBJ2-3	TRBD2	TRBV7-2	ASRQSGGRGEY
11	TRBJ2-7	.	TRBV12-3/TRBV12-4	ASGFLTRGEQY
9	TRBJ1-1	.	TRBV6-5	ASNSRTEAF
15	TRBJ2-2	TRBD1	TRBV7-2	ASSIRQGPSNTGELF
11	TRBJ1-1	.	TRBV7-9	ASSLDSNTEAF
12	TRBJ1-6	.	TRBV6-6	ASSYPDSNSPLH
13	TRBJ1-4	.	TRBV5-1	ASGIQGRANEKLF
10	TRBJ1-2	.	TRBV27	ARPDRTSGYT
14	TRBJ2-2	.	TRBV4-2	ASSPIPGQSTGELF
13	TRBJ1-1	.	TRBV5-1	ASSLLGRMNTEAF
13	TRBJ1-1	TRBD1	TRBV5-4	ASSQRTGSKTEAF
14	TRBJ1-2	TRBD1	TRBV29-1	SVEEGKGGARNGYT
12	TRBJ1-5	TRBD1	TRBV6-5	ASSQQGGNQPQH
13	TRBJ1-3	.	TRBV9	ASSGALPSGNTIY
14	TRBJ1-2	.	TRBV5-4	ASSPGGGGLNYGYT
14	TRBJ2-3	TRBD1	TRBV6-2/TRBV6-3	ASSYSDRELTNTQY
9	TRBJ1-2	.	TRBV20-1	STGEGDGYT
13	TRBJ2-7	TRBD1	TRBV6-9	ASSLSDRGQYEQY
9	TRBJ1-2	TRBD1	TRBV30	ACWDRGKYT
13	TRBJ2-7	.	TRBV7-2	ASSPLEAGAYEQY
9	TRBJ2-7	TRBD2	TRBV18	ASSAGDEQY
15	TRBJ2-2	.	TRBV13	ASSEAIGGPYTGELF
12	TRBJ2-3	TRBD2	TRBV5-1	ASSTSGGTDTQY
11	TRBJ2-1	TRBD1	TRBV19	ASQGQGANEQF
13	TRBJ2-7	TRBD1	TRBV5-4	ASSHRDRGSYEQY
13	TRBJ1-5	TRBD1	TRBV27	ASRESGTADQPQH
11	TRBJ1-4	.	TRBV2	ASSEQGGEKLF
14	TRBJ2-3	.	TRBV19	ASSIVGEATRDTQY
14	TRBJ2-7	TRBD1	TRBV15	ATSEPGTGIIYEQY
12	TRBJ2-2	.	TRBV6-5	ASSYYKGAGELF